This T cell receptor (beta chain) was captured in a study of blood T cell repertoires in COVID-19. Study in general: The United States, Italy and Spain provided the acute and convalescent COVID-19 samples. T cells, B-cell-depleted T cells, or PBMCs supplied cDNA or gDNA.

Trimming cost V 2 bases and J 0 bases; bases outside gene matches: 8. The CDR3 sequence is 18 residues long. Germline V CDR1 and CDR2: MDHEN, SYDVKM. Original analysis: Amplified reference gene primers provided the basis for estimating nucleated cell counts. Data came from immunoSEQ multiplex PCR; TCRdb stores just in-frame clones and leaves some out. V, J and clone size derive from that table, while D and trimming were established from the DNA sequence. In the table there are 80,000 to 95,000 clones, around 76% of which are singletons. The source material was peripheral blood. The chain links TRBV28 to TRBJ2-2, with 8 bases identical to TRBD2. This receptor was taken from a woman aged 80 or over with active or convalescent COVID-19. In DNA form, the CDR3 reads TGTGCCAGCAGTTTAGAAAAGCGGGGGACCGCGAACACCGGGGAGCTGTTTTTT. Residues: CASSLEKRGTANTGELFF.